This T cell receptor (beta chain) was recorded in a study of post-analysis software for immune sequencing data. Findings and limits, study-wide: Elevated frequency relative to controls characterized roughly 5 TRBV segments in patients, TRBV5-6, TRBV5-1 and TRBV20-1 among them. Same-batch preparations were strongly co-clustered by F measure.

For this clonotype: Its antigen is as yet unknown.

The CDR3 has 16 amino acids. Trimming cost V 1 base and J 1 base, with 16 bases left between them. The V gene's germline CDR1 is DFQATT and CDR2 SNEGSKA (reference sequence). Unique molecular identifiers were present in the TCR beta cDNA libraries. About 460,000 cDNA molecules were obtained from roughly 1 to 10 million T cells. One entry per CDR3 protein, called by TCRdb with MiXCR from the PCR reads. The sample includes roughly 800,000 distinct CDR3 sequences, roughly 29% of them seen just once. Source material: blood. The receptor's source is a girl under 18 with multiple sclerosis. The rearrangement links TRBV20-1 to TRBJ1-1, with no clear D. CDR3 amino acids: CSARVLEVGWNTEAFF. The CDR3 DNA is TGCAGTGCTAGAGTCTTAGAAGTTGGTTGGAACACTGAAGCTTTCTTT.